The T cell receptor (beta chain) under discussion was sequenced for a study of metastatic and nonmetastatic thyroid tumors. Study details: Repertoire comparison spanned blood and tumor or nodule tissue of malignant and benign thyroid patients.

Ten or more counts support this clone. What it binds is not known. Germline assignment: CDR1 DFQATT and CDR2 SNEGSKA (reference sequence). Trimming removed 1 base from V and 8 bases from J, with 8 bases in between. The CDR3 length is 11 residues. The entire patient cohort was treatment-naive prior to thyroid surgery. Notes on the study in general: Compared with benign nodules, malignant thyroid tumors were reported to have significantly higher TCR beta diversity in both blood and tumor.

In the original analysis: Across clinicopathological groups, CDR3 differences served as the basis for building a distant-metastasis classifier for papillary thyroid cancer. TCRdb re-called the PCR reads with MiXCR. TCRdb, not the authors, supplied the V and J calls. The sample comprises some 21,000 clones, around a sixth of which are singletons, and about 20% rests with the top ten. Sequenced material: blood. The receptor's source is a female donor with papillary thyroid cancer or a benign thyroid nodule (not recorded which). Some clones in this sample may be carry-over from other donors' samples. This chain links TRBV20-1 with TRBJ1-2, with D uncertain. The CDR3 nucleotides read TGCAGTGCTAGAGTTGTCAGCGGCTACACCTTC. Translated, it gives CSARVVSGYTF.